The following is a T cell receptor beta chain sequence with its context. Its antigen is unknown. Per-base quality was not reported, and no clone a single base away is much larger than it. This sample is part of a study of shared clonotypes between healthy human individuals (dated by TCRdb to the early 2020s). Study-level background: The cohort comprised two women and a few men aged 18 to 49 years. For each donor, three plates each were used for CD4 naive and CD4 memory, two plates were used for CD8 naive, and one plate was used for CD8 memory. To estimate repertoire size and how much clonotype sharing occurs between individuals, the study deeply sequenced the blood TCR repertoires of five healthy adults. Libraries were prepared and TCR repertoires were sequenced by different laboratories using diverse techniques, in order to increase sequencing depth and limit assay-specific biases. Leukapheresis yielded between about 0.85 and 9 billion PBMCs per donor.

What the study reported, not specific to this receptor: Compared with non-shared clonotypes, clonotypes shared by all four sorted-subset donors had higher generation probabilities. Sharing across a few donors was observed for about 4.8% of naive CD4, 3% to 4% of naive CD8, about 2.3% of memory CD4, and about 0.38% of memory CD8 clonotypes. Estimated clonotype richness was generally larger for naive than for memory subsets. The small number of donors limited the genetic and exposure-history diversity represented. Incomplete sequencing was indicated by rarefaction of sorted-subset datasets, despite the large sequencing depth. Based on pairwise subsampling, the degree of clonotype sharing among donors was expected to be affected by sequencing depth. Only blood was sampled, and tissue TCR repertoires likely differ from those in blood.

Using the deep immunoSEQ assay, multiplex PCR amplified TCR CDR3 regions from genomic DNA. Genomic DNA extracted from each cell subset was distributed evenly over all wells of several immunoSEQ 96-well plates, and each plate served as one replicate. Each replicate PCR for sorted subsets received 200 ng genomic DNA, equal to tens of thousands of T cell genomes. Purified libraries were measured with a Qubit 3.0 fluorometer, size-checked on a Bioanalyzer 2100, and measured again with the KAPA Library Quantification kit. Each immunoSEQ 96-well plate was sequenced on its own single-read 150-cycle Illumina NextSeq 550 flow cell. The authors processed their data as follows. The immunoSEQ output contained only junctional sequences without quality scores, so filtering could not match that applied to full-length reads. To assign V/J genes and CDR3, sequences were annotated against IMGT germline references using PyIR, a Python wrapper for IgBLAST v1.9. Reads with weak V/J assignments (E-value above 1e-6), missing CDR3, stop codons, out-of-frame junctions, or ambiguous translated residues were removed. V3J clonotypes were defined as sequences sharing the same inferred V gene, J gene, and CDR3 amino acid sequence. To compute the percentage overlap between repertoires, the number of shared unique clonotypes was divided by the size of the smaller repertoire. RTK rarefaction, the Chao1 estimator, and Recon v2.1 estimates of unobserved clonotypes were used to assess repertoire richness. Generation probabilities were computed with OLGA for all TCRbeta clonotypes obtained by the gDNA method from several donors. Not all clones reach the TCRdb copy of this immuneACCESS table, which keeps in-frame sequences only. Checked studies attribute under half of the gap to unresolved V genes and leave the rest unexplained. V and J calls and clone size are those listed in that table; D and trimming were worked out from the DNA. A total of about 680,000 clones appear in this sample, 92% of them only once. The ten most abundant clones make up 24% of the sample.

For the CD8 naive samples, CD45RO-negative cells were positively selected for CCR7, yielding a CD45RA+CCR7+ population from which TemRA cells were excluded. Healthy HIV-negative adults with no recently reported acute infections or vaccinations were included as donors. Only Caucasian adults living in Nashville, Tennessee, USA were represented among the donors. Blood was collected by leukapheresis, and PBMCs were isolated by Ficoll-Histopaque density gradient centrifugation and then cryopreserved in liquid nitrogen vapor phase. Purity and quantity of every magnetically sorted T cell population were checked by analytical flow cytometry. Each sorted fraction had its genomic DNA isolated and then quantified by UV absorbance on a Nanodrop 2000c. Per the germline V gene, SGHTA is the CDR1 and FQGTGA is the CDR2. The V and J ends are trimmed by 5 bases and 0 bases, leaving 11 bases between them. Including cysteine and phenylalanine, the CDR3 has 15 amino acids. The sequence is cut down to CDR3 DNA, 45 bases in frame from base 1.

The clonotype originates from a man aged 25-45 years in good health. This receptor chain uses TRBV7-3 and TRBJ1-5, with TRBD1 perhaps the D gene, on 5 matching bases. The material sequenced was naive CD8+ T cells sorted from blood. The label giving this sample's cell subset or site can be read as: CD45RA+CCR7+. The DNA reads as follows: TGTGCCAGCAGCCCTGGGGGTCCTAGCAATCAGCCCCAGCATTTT. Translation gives CASSPGGPSNQPQHF.